Each of the 24 T cell receptor beta chains below was sequenced from the same sample in a study of T cell changes during pregnancy in multiple sclerosis. Generated by immunoSEQ multiplex PCR, the TCRdb table keeps only in-frame clones and is missing some. The sample includes roughly 80,000 clones, around 93% seen only once; the top ten take over 2%. The starting material was peripheral blood, obtained in the second trimester of pregnancy. These receptor sequences come from a female donor with multiple sclerosis, enrolled in a pregnancy study.

This clone was recorded once. The chain recombines TRBV18 with TRBJ2-5, with TRBD2 as a possible D gene (6 bases). Germline CDR1 is KGHSH and CDR2 is LQKENI. The CDR3 loop spans 14 amino acids. Trimming shortened V by 2 bases and J by 2 bases, and 9 bases separated the two germline ends. The CDR3 reads CASSPRDLQETQYF. CDR3 DNA sequence: TGTGCCAGCTCACCAAGGGACTTACAAGAGACCCAGTACTTC.

This sequence joins TRBV27 and TRBJ2-7; TRBD1 agrees at 8 bases. CDR3 length: 13 amino acids. V lost 7 bases to trimming and J lost 5 bases; unmatched junction nucleotides: 7. Germline-derived CDR1 and CDR2 are MNHEY and SMNVEV (reference sequence). The CDR3 loop reads CASTGQGAHEQYF. In DNA form, the CDR3 reads TGTGCCAGCACGGGGCAGGGGGCCCACGAGCAGTACTTC.

This CDR3 is CASGDRGRGETQYF. CDR3 DNA sequence: TGTGCCAGCGGGGACAGGGGGCGCGGGGAGACCCAGTACTTC. The chain is built from TRBV6-1 and TRBJ2-5, with 12 bases aligning to TRBD1. This CDR3 contains 14 residues. Germline values: CDR1 MNHNS, CDR2 SASEGT. V shed 8 bases, J shed 5 bases, and the junction held 6 bases outside the gene matches.

The gene calls are TRBV6-5 and TRBJ1-6; perhaps TRBD1 as D (5 bases). V was cut by 6 bases and J by 8 bases, with 17 bases left in between. From germline, CDR1 is MNHEY and CDR2 SVGAGI. CDR3 length equals 15 residues. The CDR3 sequence is CASSHLGGVDSPLHF. The CDR3 coding sequence is TGTGCCAGCAGCCACTTAGGAGGGGTCGATTCACCCCTCCACTTT.

This chain connects TRBV9 to TRBJ2-2, with unresolved D. The CDR3 has 16 residues. V lost 4 bases and J 4 bases, leaving 17 bases between the germline ends. Per germline, CDR1 SGDLS and CDR2 YYNGEE. CDR3 sequence (DNA): TGTGCCAGCAGCACGAGCTCGTTTTCGAGCACCGGGGAGCTGTTTTTT. As protein: CASSTSSFSSTGELFF. Using reference TRBV9 and TRBJ2-2 for the parts outside the CDR3, the full variable domain is DSGVTQTPKHLITATGQRVTLRCSPRSGDLSVYWYQQSLDQGLQFLIQYYNGEERAKGNILERFSAQQFPDLHSELNLSSLELGDSALYFCASSTSSFSSTGELFFGEGSRLTVL.

The chain has TRBV5-4 and TRBJ2-4; 7 bases match TRBD1. Per germline, CDR1 SGHNT and CDR2 YYREEE (reference sequence). V trimming: 0 bases; J trimming: 3 bases; junction bases outside the gene matches: 0. This CDR3 spans 14 amino acids. CDR3 region: CASSLGDSKNIQYF. CDR3 coding DNA: TGTGCCAGCAGCTTGGGGGACAGCAAAAACATTCAGTACTTC.

V is TRBV5-1 and J is TRBJ1-1, with no clear D. Trimming took off 3 bases at V and 2 bases at J, with 5 bases between the two ends. Germline loops: CDR1 SGHRS, CDR2 YFSETQ. This CDR3 is built from 12 residues. DNA of the CDR3: TGCGCCAGCAGCTCGGGAAACACTGAAGCTTTCTTT. This sequence encodes CASSSGNTEAFF.

The chain recombines TRBV13 with TRBJ1-2, with TRBD1 matching 7 bases. Per the germline V gene, CDR1 is PRHDT and CDR2 is FYEKMQ (reference sequence). Losses at the gene ends were 4 bases for V and 5 bases for J; bases not matched to a gene: 7. This CDR3 is built from 14 residues. CDR3: CASSSGTVLYGYTF. Here the CDR3 DNA reads TGTGCCAGCAGCTCCGGGACAGTCCTTTATGGCTACACCTTC.

CDR3 loop: CASRLEGTGVAFF. The CDR3 coding sequence is TGTGCCAGCAGGTTAGAAGGGACAGGGGTAGCTTTCTTT. The chain combines TRBV2 with TRBJ1-1, with 10 bases matching TRBD1. The V and J ends lost 6 bases and 10 bases, in that order; junction bases with no gene match: 8. This CDR3 comprises 13 residues. Germline assignment: CDR1 SNHLY and CDR2 FYNNEI.

This clone was detected a few times. The chain has TRBV6-1 and TRBJ1-2; the D is unclear. Germline lookup yields CDR1 MNHNS and CDR2 SASEGT. This CDR3 has 18 amino acids. V was cut by 4 bases and J by 2 bases, with 23 bases left in between. In DNA form, the CDR3 reads TGTGCCAGCAGTGGAAAGAATATCGGAGAGACGGCCAACTATGGCTACACCTTC. It specifies CASSGKNIGETANYGYTF.

This chain links TRBV9 with TRBJ2-2; the D gene is possibly TRBD2 (5 bases). This CDR3 is 14 amino acids long. CDR1 is SGDLS, CDR2 YYNGEE, per germline. V was shortened by 0 bases and J by 7 bases, with 10 bases between the two germline ends. The CDR3 is CASSVDGRDGELFF. DNA for the CDR3: TGTGCCAGCAGCGTAGACGGACGGGACGGGGAGCTGTTTTTT.

The chain uses TRBV19 and TRBJ1-2, with 12 nucleotides matching TRBD1. CDR1 is LNHDA, CDR2 SQIVND, per germline (reference sequence). The CDR3 extends over 14 amino acids. V was pared by 5 bases and J by 5 bases, with 3 bases of the junction left unmatched. DNA for the CDR3: TGTGCCAGTAGTTCGGGACAGGGGGCTTATGGCTACACCTTC. This codes for CASSSGQGAYGYTF.

The rearrangement links TRBV7-3 to TRBJ2-7, with D possibly TRBD2 on 6 matching bases. CDR3 length: 16 residues. CDR1 is SGHTA and CDR2 is FQGTGA in the germline V gene. Trimming left V 2 bases short and J 5 bases short, with 19 bases between. Here the CDR3 reads CASSLVKTTGVDEQYF. For the CDR3, the DNA is TGTGCCAGCAGCTTAGTGAAAACAACGGGGGTCGACGAGCAGTACTTC.

The V gene is TRBV15, the J gene TRBJ2-3, with D possibly being TRBD2 (5 bases). Looked up from germline, CDR1 is LNHNV and CDR2 is YYDKDF (reference sequence). The V gene lost 1 base and the J gene lost 2 bases, with 10 bases spanning the gap. This CDR3 has 15 residues. The CDR3 coding sequence is TGTGCCACCAGCAGAGGAGGTAGCGCCACAGATACGCAGTATTTT. Amino acid sequence: CATSRGGSATDTQYF.

The chain recombines TRBV19 with TRBJ2-1, with a possible D match to TRBD2 (6 bases). V dropped 3 bases and J dropped 5 bases, with 11 bases sitting between them. The germline V gene has CDR1 LNHDA and CDR2 SQIVND (reference sequence). The CDR3 is 14 amino acids. CDR3 amino acids: CASSMGTLNNEQFF. The CDR3, as DNA: TGTGCCAGTAGTATGGGGACTCTCAACAATGAGCAGTTCTTC.

The genes are TRBV6-5 and TRBJ2-1; D remains unclear. The CDR3 extends over 15 amino acids. Trimming cost V 6 bases and J 0 bases, with 12 bases left between them. Germline V CDR1 and CDR2: MNHEY, SVGAGI. The CDR3 DNA is TGTGCCAGCAGAAGCGTTGTTGGCTCCTACAATGAGCAGTTCTTC. Translating it yields CASRSVVGSYNEQFF.

The V call is TRBV6-4, the J call TRBJ2-3, with a possible D match to TRBD2 (6 bases). V lost 4 bases and J lost 3, with 14 bases in between. The CDR3 has 15 residues. The germline CDR1 and CDR2 sequences are MRHNA and SNTAGT. The CDR3 spells CASSVRGTLTDTQYF. CDR3 nucleotide sequence: TGTGCCAGCAGTGTACGGGGGACCCTAACAGATACGCAGTATTTT.

The chain combines TRBV25-1 with TRBJ1-2; no firm D call. V was clipped by 6 bases and J by 8 bases, with 16 bases between them. Germline loops: CDR1 MGHDK, CDR2 SYGVNS. The CDR3 is made up of 13 amino acids. Written as DNA, the CDR3 is TGTGCCAGCAGCGTCGAGGGTTATGGAGGCTACACCTTC. Its translation: CASSVEGYGGYTF.

This clone was found once. V gene TRBV19 combines with J gene TRBJ1-2, with a tentative D call TRBD1 (5 bases). Germline lookup yields CDR1 LNHDA and CDR2 SQIVND (reference sequence). This CDR3 is built from 16 residues. Trimming removed 1 base from V and 3 bases from J, with 15 bases in between. In DNA, the CDR3 is TGTGCCAGTAGTATAGGGGGCAGTGACAGATACTATGGCTACACCTTC. Translated: CASSIGGSDRYYGYTF.

The rearrangement joins TRBV28 to TRBJ1-4, with D possibly matching TRBD1 (5 bases). The germline V and J ends were trimmed by 2 bases and 12 bases, with 13 bases remaining between them. Germline loops: CDR1 MDHEN, CDR2 SYDVKM. The CDR3 is 13 residues long. The CDR3 reads CASSLNPGFQLFF. CDR3 nucleotide sequence: TGTGCCAGCAGTTTAAATCCAGGGTTCCAACTGTTTTTT.

This chain links TRBV27 with TRBJ2-5; a possible D gene is TRBD2 (6 bases). The CDR3 runs 15 residues. CDR1 and CDR2 (germline): MNHEY, SMNVEV (reference sequence). Trimming removed 0 bases at V and 5 bases at J, with 13 bases between. The CDR3 loop is CASSLSIGGSETQYF. In DNA form, the CDR3 reads TGTGCCAGCAGTTTATCGATCGGGGGTTCCGAGACCCAGTACTTC.

This clone was seen only once. The chain carries TRBV29-1 and TRBJ2-5, with TRBD1 matching over 8 bases. CDR1 is SQVTM, CDR2 ANQGSEA, per germline. The ends lost 7 bases at V and 7 bases at J; junction bases unmatched: 17. The CDR3 extends over 15 amino acids. The CDR3 nucleotides read TGCAGCGGGGGAAGGGACAGGCGGGATAGCTTGACCCAGTACTTC. Translated: CSGGRDRRDSLTQYF.

The chain links TRBV6-1 to TRBJ2-7; the match to TRBD1 covers 8 bases. This CDR3 contains 15 residues. The V gene end was trimmed by 2 bases and the J gene end by 0 bases; junction bases not matched to a gene: 3. Per germline, CDR1 MNHNS and CDR2 SASEGT. CDR3 bases: TGTGCCAGCAGTGAACAGGGGGCGTACTCCTACGAGCAGTACTTC. This codes for CASSEQGAYSYEQYF.

The rearrangement links TRBV7-6 to TRBJ1-3, with TRBD1 matching 10 bases. V shed 4 bases and J 1 base; nucleotides not matched to a gene: 4. The CDR3 runs 16 residues. CDR1 and CDR2 from the germline V gene are SGHVS and FNYEAQ. The CDR3 region is CASSSRQGASGNTIYF. The CDR3 DNA is TGTGCCAGCAGCTCCAGACAGGGGGCTTCTGGAAACACCATATATTTT. The whole variable domain, filled in from reference TRBV7-6 and TRBJ1-3, reads GAGVSQSPRYKVTKRGQDVALRCDPISGHVSLYWYRQALGQGPEFLTYFNYEAQQDKSGLPNDRFSAERPEGSISTLTIQRTEQRDSAMYRCASSSRQGASGNTIYFGEGSWLTVV.